This T cell receptor (beta chain) was observed in a study of response to subunit inactivated influenza vaccine. Whole-study findings and limits: The authors suggested that few new T cells are recruited per seasonal influenza vaccination.

The ends lost 6 bases at V and 7 bases at J; junction bases unmatched: 5. The CDR3 spans 14 residues. Germline CDR1 is MNHEY and CDR2 is SMNVEV (reference sequence). TCRdb called the RT-PCR reads again in MiXCR, with one record for every CDR3 protein. The profile shows under 750,000 distinct CDR3 sequences, about 12% of them singletons. A word on this clonotype: Its antigen is not identified.

The V call is TRBV27, the J call TRBJ2-1, with 11 positions matching TRBD2. The receptor was isolated from a man aged 50-59 years who received an inactivated influenza vaccine. Sequenced material: PBMCs from blood, taken on the day of vaccination. The CDR3 sequence is CASSRGTSGNEQFF. CDR3 DNA: TGTGCCAGCAGCCGAGGGACTAGCGGAAATGAGCAGTTCTTC.